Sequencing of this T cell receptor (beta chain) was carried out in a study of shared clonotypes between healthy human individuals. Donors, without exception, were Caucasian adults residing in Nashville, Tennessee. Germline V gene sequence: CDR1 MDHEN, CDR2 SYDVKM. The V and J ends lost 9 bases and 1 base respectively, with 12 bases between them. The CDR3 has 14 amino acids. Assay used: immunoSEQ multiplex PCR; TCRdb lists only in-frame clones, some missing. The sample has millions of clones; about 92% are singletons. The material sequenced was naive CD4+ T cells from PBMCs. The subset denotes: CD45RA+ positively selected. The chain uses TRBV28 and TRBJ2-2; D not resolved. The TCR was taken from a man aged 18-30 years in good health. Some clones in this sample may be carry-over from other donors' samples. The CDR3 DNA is TGTGCCAGTAAGCTAGTCCGGAACACCGGGGAGCTGTTTTTT. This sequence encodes CASKLVRNTGELFF.